This TCR beta chain was sequenced during a study of beta chain features in type 1 diabetes. This clone was found a few times. Its antigen is still unknown. Findings of the study overall: Type 1 diabetes patients showed a moderate but significant shortening of TCRB CDR3s in all four CD4+ subsets. Compared with healthy donors, patients appeared to share more similar naive, central memory and regulatory TCRB repertoires.

The ends were cut back, 6 bases at V and 0 bases at J, with 12 bases in the middle. This CDR3 has 16 residues. CDR1 is MRHNA, CDR2 SNTAGT, per germline. The investigators reverse transcribed all of the isolated RNA, so they sequenced expressed TCRB transcripts. Sequencing was performed with immunoSEQ multiplex PCR; in TCRdb, only in-frame clones are kept and a portion is missing. The sample includes approximately 170,000 clones, approximately 7.8% of them seen just once. The sample was central memory CD4+ T cells from blood. The sequence was collected from a woman between 40 and 55 years old with type 1 diabetes. The J gene is TRBJ2-6, the V gene TRBV6-4; possibly TRBD1 for D (6 bases). The CDR3 nucleotides read TGTGCCAGCAGCGAGACCAGGGGCTCTGGGGCCAACGTCCTGACTTTC. It codes for CASSETRGSGANVLTF.